This note documents a single T cell receptor beta chain sequence. The clone's antigen remains unknown. No per-base quality is available; no much larger clone lies one base away. CDR3 length: 14 amino acids, cysteine to phenylalanine. The kept DNA is CDR3 alone, 42 bases in frame from the first base. V is pruned by 7 bases and J by 3 bases, leaving 8 bases of the junction without a gene match. CDR1 and CDR2, looked up from the germline V gene, are MNHEY and SVGAGI. Mismatch repair deficiency was established in every enrolled patient by polymerase chain reaction or immunohistochemistry. TCR sequencing was carried out for three patients who responded to pembrolizumab therapy. The phase II trial prospectively evaluated PD-1 blockade with pembrolizumab in advanced mismatch repair-deficient cancers, independent of tissue of origin. Peripheral blood T cell samples were gathered serially, both before PD-1 blockade started and at multiple time points afterward. Blood sampling time points were reported as weeks after the first dose of pembrolizumab.

The sample originates from a study of PD-1 blockade in mismatch repair-deficient tumors (dated by TCRdb to 2016 to 2017). For the study in its entirety: Between late 2013 and late 2016, the trial enrolled roughly 86 consecutive patients with some eleven types of mismatch repair-deficient cancer, all of whom had received prior treatment and were progressing. Tumor-associated T cell clones were tracked in the peripheral blood of patients responding to PD-1 blockade by deep sequencing of TCR CDR3 regions.

The protocol used for the library was the immunoSEQ multiplex PCR assay. The source is immuneACCESS, and TCRdb retained only in-frame sequences with V and J called. Part of the clones is not carried over; for the studies checked, unresolved V genes explain less than half of this, and the remainder is unexplained. This sample has about 68,000 clones in its table, and 70% to 80% of those were observed once. The ten largest account for roughly 6% of the sample. Broader findings and caveats from the paper: Rapid expansion after pembrolizumab followed by contraction, generally before radiologic responses, was shown by tumor-resident clones, which were often undetectable in blood before treatment.

The source was peripheral blood, collected 2 weeks after starting pembrolizumab. This receptor was obtained from an adult with mismatch repair-deficient cancer. The rearranged chain carries TRBV6-5 and TRBJ2-7, with TRBD2 matching 8 junction bases. The CDR3 region has the sequence CASKRESGLYEQYF. The bases are TGTGCCAGCAAGCGGGAGTCTGGTCTCTACGAGCAGTACTTC.